The next 4 T cell receptor beta chains were all read from a single sample in a study of human T cells and chemical hapten exposure. Time point meaning: pre-sensitization, week 0. The treatment: therapeutic diphenylcyclopropenone sensitization with weekly scalp DPC. TCRdb independently ran MiXCR on the RACE reads; one entry per CDR3 protein. The repertoire holds 120,000 or so distinct CDR3 sequences, with roughly 13% as singletons. The starting material was whole blood, obtained in connection with sensitization to the hapten diphenylcyclopropenone (DPC). All receptors come from a woman younger than 30 with alopecia areata. Some clones in this sample may be carry-over from other donors' samples.

The gene calls are TRBV5-6 and TRBJ1-4; possibly TRBD1 for D (5 bases). V was cut by 3 bases and J by 2 bases, with 11 bases left in between. The germline gives CDR1 SGHDT, CDR2 YYEEEE. This CDR3 has 15 residues. The DNA of the CDR3 is TGTGCCAGCAGCTCGGACCGGGGGACTAATGAAAAACTGTTTTTT. It specifies CASSSDRGTNEKLFF.

This clonotype has only a few counts. This chain connects TRBV7-8 to TRBJ2-5; tentatively, D is TRBD1 (5 bases). V lost 3 bases and J 0 bases, leaving 14 bases between the germline ends. CDR3 length equals 16 residues. In germline, CDR1 is SGHVS, CDR2 FQNEAQ. The CDR3 sequence is CASSFRAFLYQETQYF. In DNA form, the CDR3 reads TGTGCCAGCAGCTTCAGGGCGTTCTTGTACCAAGAGACCCAGTACTTC. Combining the CDR3 with reference TRBV7-8 and TRBJ2-5 gives the whole variable domain GAGVSQSPRYKVAKRGQDVALRCDPISGHVSLFWYQQALGQGPEFLTYFQNEAQLDKSGLPSDRFFAERPEGSVSTLKIQRTQQEDSAVYLCASSFRAFLYQETQYFGPGTRLLVL.

V usage is TRBV28 and J usage is TRBJ2-5; D is unresolved. Germline assignment: CDR1 MDHEN and CDR2 SYDVKM. This CDR3 has 13 residues. The ends were cut back, 7 bases at V and 5 bases at J, with 14 bases in the middle. The CDR3 bases are TGTGCCAGCACCCGATACATTGGGGAGACCCAGTACTTC. This sequence encodes CASTRYIGETQYF.

This clonotype has at least ten counts. The chain is built from TRBV6-1 and TRBJ1-1; D unresolved. V lost 7 bases and J lost 11, with 23 bases in between. The CDR3 length is 14 residues. Germline V gene sequence: CDR1 MNHNS, CDR2 SASEGT. The CDR3 DNA sequence: TGTGCCAGCACCGAAGGTTGGGATGGTTCGGGGGCTTTCTTT. It is translated as CASTEGWDGSGAFF.